These 21 T cell receptor beta chains originate from one sample sequenced in a study of blood T cell repertoires in COVID-19. Assay: immunoSEQ multiplex PCR; the TCRdb copy retains only in-frame clones and omits some. The table has 110,000 or so clones, roughly four fifths seen once. Input material: peripheral blood. These receptor sequences come from a woman in her 70s with acute or convalescent COVID-19.

This clone has just a few counts. The chain uses TRBV5-6 and TRBJ2-3, with 9 bases aligning to TRBD1. Germline V gene sequence: CDR1 SGHDT, CDR2 YYEEEE. The CDR3 length is 16 residues. Trimming took 0 bases from V and 1 from J; bases not matched to a gene: 3. For the CDR3, the DNA is TGTGCCAGCAGCTTGGTACAGGGGGCTCGCACAGATACGCAGTATTTT. Amino acid sequence: CASSLVQGARTDTQYF.

J is TRBJ2-7 and V is TRBV27; 13 bases are a match to TRBD2. J lost 9 bases, V lost 6 bases, and 14 bases had no gene match. This CDR3 is built from 16 residues. Germline values: CDR1 MNHEY, CDR2 SMNVEV (reference sequence). The CDR3 loop is CASSQAYGLAGEVQYF. CDR3 nucleotide sequence: TGTGCCAGCAGCCAAGCCTACGGACTAGCGGGAGAGGTGCAGTACTTC.

J is TRBJ1-1 and V is TRBV7-9; TRBD1 is a possible D gene (5 bases). V lost 2 bases and J 3 bases, leaving 22 bases between the germline ends. This CDR3 has 18 residues. The germline CDR1 and CDR2 sequences are SEHNR and FQNEAQ (reference sequence). This chain's CDR3 is CASSLSGRATFADTEAFF. The CDR3 DNA reads TGTGCCAGCAGCTTATCCGGCAGGGCAACGTTTGCGGACACTGAAGCTTTCTTT.

The chain carries TRBV4-1 and TRBJ1-3; no clear D gene. The CDR3 runs 17 residues. V was trimmed by 0 bases and J by 0 bases, leaving 12 bases between them. Germline CDR1 reads MGHRA; CDR2 reads YSYEKL. CDR3 in DNA: TGCGCCAGCAGCCAAGATTCCAGGTACCTCTCTGGAAACACCATATATTTT. It yields the protein CASSQDSRYLSGNTIYF.

This clone occurred once. The chain carries TRBV19 and TRBJ1-1; D gene unclear. The CDR3 extends over 13 amino acids. Deletions cut 5 bases from V and 1 base from J, with 8 bases between. CDR1 is LNHDA and CDR2 is SQIVND in the germline V gene (reference sequence). CDR3 amino acids: CASSREKNTEAFF. The CDR3 nucleotides read TGTGCCAGTAGTCGAGAGAAGAACACTGAAGCTTTCTTT.

The genes are TRBV7-9 and TRBJ2-3, with D uncertain. CDR1 is SEHNR, CDR2 FQNEAQ, per germline (reference sequence). The V end lost 4 bases, the J end lost 6 bases, and 14 bases lay between the germline ends. This CDR3 has 14 residues. CDR3 nucleotide sequence: TGTGCCAGCAGCTCCCGAGGTTCTGCCGATACGCAGTATTTT. Its protein is CASSSRGSADTQYF.

The sample holds a few counts of this clone. The V gene is TRBV6-5, the J gene TRBJ1-1; 7 bases map to TRBD1. This CDR3 is built from 13 residues. J was trimmed by 8 bases and V by 4 bases; bases with no gene match: 7. Germline lookup yields CDR1 MNHEY and CDR2 SVGAGI. The chain's CDR3 is CASSSWDRPEAFF. The DNA of the CDR3 is TGTGCCAGCAGTTCCTGGGACAGACCGGAAGCTTTCTTT.

The genes are TRBV19 and TRBJ1-1; possible D gene TRBD1, 6 bases. Germline assignment: CDR1 LNHDA and CDR2 SQIVND (reference sequence). Trimming took off 7 bases at V and 0 bases at J, with 21 bases between the two ends. The CDR3 loop spans 17 amino acids. The CDR3 sequence is CASKAGGGSLMNTEAFF. Here the CDR3 DNA reads TGTGCCAGTAAAGCGGGAGGGGGGAGCCTTATGAACACTGAAGCTTTCTTT.

The rearrangement joins TRBV2 to TRBJ2-1; the D gene is possibly TRBD1 (6 bases). The V end was cut by 1 base, the J end by 6 bases, with 7 bases between. This CDR3 is built from 13 residues. CDR1 is SNHLY, CDR2 FYNNEI, per germline. Here the CDR3 reads CASSEGTANEQFF. The CDR3 DNA sequence: TGTGCCAGCAGTGAAGGGACAGCCAATGAGCAGTTCTTC.

The chain has TRBV19 and TRBJ2-6; the D gene is possibly TRBD2 (6 bases). Trimming took 5 bases from V and 2 from J, leaving 19 bases between them. The V gene's germline CDR1 is LNHDA and CDR2 SQIVND (reference sequence). The CDR3 is made up of 18 amino acids. Here the CDR3 DNA reads TGTGCCAGTAGTCAGGACTACCCAGCCGTGACTGGGGCCAACGTCCTGACTTTC. Protein sequence: CASSQDYPAVTGANVLTF.

The rearrangement uses TRBV30 and TRBJ1-4, with TRBD1 identical over 7 bases. The CDR3 has 15 amino acids. Germline values: CDR1 GTSNPN, CDR2 SVGIG (reference sequence). Trimming at V came to 3 bases and at J to 0 bases, leaving 4 bases not matched to a gene. The CDR3 DNA follows: TGTGCCTGGAGGACAGGGATTACAACTAATGAAAAACTGTTTTTT. This sequence encodes CAWRTGITTNEKLFF.

The chain joins TRBV6-5 to TRBJ1-1; 10 bases line up with TRBD1. Germline CDR1 reads MNHEY; CDR2 reads SVGAGI. The junction had 5 bases not matched to a gene; V was cut back by 7 bases and J by 6 bases. The CDR3 consists of 13 residues. The CDR3 spells CASMGQGLSEAFF. CDR3 DNA sequence: TGTGCCAGCATGGGACAGGGGTTGTCTGAAGCTTTCTTT.

This chain joins TRBV2 and TRBJ1-1; 7 bases are a match to TRBD1. The CDR3 has 12 residues. With 4 bases clipped from V and 8 bases from J, the junction kept 4 bases outside the gene matches. The germline V gene encodes CDR1 SNHLY and CDR2 FYNNEI. The CDR3 coding sequence is TGTGCCAGCAGTGTGAGGGGACAGGAAGCTTTCTTT. Protein: CASSVRGQEAFF.

The chain uses TRBV3-1 (or the pseudogene TRBV3-2) and TRBJ2-1; 7 nucleotides match TRBD1. From germline, CDR1 is LGHDT and CDR2 YNNKEL (reference sequence). V was pared by 3 bases and J by 5 bases, with 7 bases of the junction left unmatched. The CDR3 is made up of 15 amino acids. The CDR3 DNA reads as TGTGCCAGCAGCCAGCGAAGACAGGGTAACAATGAGCAGTTCTTC. Its translation is CASSQRRQGNNEQFF.

The V and J genes are TRBV5-1 and TRBJ2-5; D is possibly TRBD1 (6 bases). Trimming cost V 5 bases and J 7 bases, with 15 bases left between them. This CDR3 spans 13 amino acids. CDR1 and CDR2 from the germline V gene are SGHRS and YFSETQ. The CDR3 DNA reads TGCGCCAGCAGTCCAGGGGCGGACGTGACCCAGTACTTC. Its protein is CASSPGADVTQYF.

V gene TRBV6-2 or TRBV6-3 combines with J gene TRBJ2-1; 15 bases match TRBD2. Trimming removed 5 bases from V and 4 bases from J; junction bases left unmatched: 3. CDR1 and CDR2 (germline): MNHEY, SVGEGT. CDR3 length: 16 residues. The chain's CDR3 is CASSQGLAGGYNEQFF. CDR3 nucleotides: TGTGCCAGCAGTCAGGGACTAGCGGGGGGATACAATGAGCAGTTCTTC.

The rearrangement uses TRBV2 and TRBJ2-1; D remains unclear. V was pared by 6 bases and J by 9 bases, with 6 bases between. The CDR3 contains 10 residues. CDR1 and CDR2 from the germline V gene are SNHLY and FYNNEI. CDR3 bases: TGTGCCAGCAGGGGCGTTGAGCAGTTCTTC. It translates to CASRGVEQFF.

The chain couples TRBV12-2 to TRBJ1-2. TRBV12-2 is a listed pseudogene. CDR3 size: 15 residues. The CDR3 sequence: CASRLAFGGVYGYTF. For the CDR3, the DNA is TGTGCAAGTCGCTTGGCCTTCGGGGGGGTCTATGGCTACACCTTC.

The V and J genes are TRBV6-4 and TRBJ2-1; 7 bases map to TRBD2. The CDR3 totals 18 residues. The trim removed 4 bases at V and 7 bases at J, leaving 19 bases unmatched. Germline CDR1 and CDR2: MRHNA and SNTAGT. Written as DNA, the CDR3 is TGTGCCAGCAGTGCAATACCTCCGGGCGGGAGAATAGAAAATGAGCAGTTCTTC. Encoded protein: CASSAIPPGGRIENEQFF.

This clone has only a few counts. V is TRBV11-3 and J is TRBJ2-1; a weak D match, TRBD2 (5 bases). The CDR3 length is 13 residues. Per germline, CDR1 SGHNT and CDR2 YENEEA. V was clipped by 0 bases and J by 7 bases, with 7 bases between them. In DNA form, the CDR3 reads TGTGCCAGCAGCTTAGACTGGGAGAATGAGCAGTTCTTC. Translating it yields CASSLDWENEQFF.

The J gene is TRBJ2-3, the V gene TRBV27; 13 bases are a match to TRBD2. Trimming took 5 bases from V and 7 from J; bases not matched to a gene: 6. This CDR3 has 15 amino acids. The germline V gene encodes CDR1 MNHEY and CDR2 SMNVEV (reference sequence). The CDR3 loop is CASSTRLAGGNTQYF. The CDR3 DNA is TGTGCCAGCAGTACCCGACTAGCGGGGGGAAATACGCAGTATTTT.